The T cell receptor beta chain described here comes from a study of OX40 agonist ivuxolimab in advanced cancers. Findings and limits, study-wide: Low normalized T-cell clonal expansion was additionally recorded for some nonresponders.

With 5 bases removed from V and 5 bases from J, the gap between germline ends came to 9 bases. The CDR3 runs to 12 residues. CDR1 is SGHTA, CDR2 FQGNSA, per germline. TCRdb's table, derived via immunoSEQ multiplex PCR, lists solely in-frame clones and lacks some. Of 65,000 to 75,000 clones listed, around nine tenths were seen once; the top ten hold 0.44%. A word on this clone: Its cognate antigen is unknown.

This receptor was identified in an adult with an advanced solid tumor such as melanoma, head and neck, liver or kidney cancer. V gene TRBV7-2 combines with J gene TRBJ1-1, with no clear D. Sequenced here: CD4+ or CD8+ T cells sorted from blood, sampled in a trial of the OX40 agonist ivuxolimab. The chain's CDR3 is CASSHRGTEAFF. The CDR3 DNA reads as TGTGCCAGCAGCCACCGCGGGACTGAAGCTTTCTTT.